A selection of T cell receptor beta chains follows, all from one sample in a study of tumor-infiltrating lymphocytes in primary liver carcinoma. TCRdb passed the multiplex PCR reads through MiXCR, listing each CDR3 protein once. The profile shows about 48,000 distinct CDR3 sequences, around three quarters of them singletons. The material sequenced was liver tumor tissue from sampling region 3. These receptors were collected from a man in his forties with primary liver carcinoma and hepatitis B virus infection. The CDR3 runs from the conserved cysteine through the conserved F or W. D genes are given only for firm matches. Rows give clone size only sometimes, using once, few, many, or a class for an expanded clone.

TRBV6-2/TRBV6-3	TRBD1	TRBJ2-3	.	CASNTRDSRDSTDTRYF	TGTGCCAGCAACACGAGGGATTCCCGGGACAGCACAGATACGCGGTATTTT
TRBV11-2	TRBD1	TRBJ2-3	.	CASSLDLGTGTSDTQYF	TGTGCCAGCAGCTTGGATCTTGGGACAGGGACAAGCGACACGCAGTATTTT
TRBV7-3	.	TRBJ2-1	.	CARVMENNEQFF	TGTGCCAGGGTGATGGAGAACAATGAGCAGTTCTTC
TRBV4-2	TRBD2	TRBJ2-1	.	CANSRETSGSYNEQFF	TGTGCCAACAGCCGGGAGACTAGCGGTTCCTACAATGAGCAGTTCTTC
TRBV7-8	.	TRBJ2-2	.	CASSFRVGERSF	TGTGCTAGCAGCTTTAGAGTGGGGGAGCGGTCTTTT
TRBV30	.	TRBJ2-1	.	CARTWEFPYNEQFF	TGTGCCCGGACGTGGGAGTTCCCCTACAATGAGCAGTTCTTC
TRBV7-9	.	TRBJ2-3	.	CASSSACGSTDTQYF	TGTGCCAGCAGTTCAGCCTGCGGTAGCACAGATACGCAGTATTTT
TRBV29-1	.	TRBJ2-3	.	CSVGDDAGTDTQCF	TGCAGCGTTGGAGATGACGCTGGCACAGATACGCAGTGTTTT
TRBV10-3	TRBD1	TRBJ2-7	few	CAISSGTGIYVQHF	TGTGCCATCAGTTCCGGGACAGGGATCTACGTGCAGCACTTC
TRBV11-2	.	TRBJ2-7	.	CASNQYSGGGYEQYF	TGTGCTAGCAACCAATATTCGGGAGGGGGCTACGAACAGTACTTC
TRBV29-1	.	TRBJ2-7	medium-sized	CSSWLNSGEQYF	TGCAGCTCGTGGCTGAATTCGGGAGAGCAGTACTTC
TRBV28	.	TRBJ2-1	.	CASSFTWRGNERFF	TGTGCCAGCAGTTTTACCTGGAGAGGCAATGAGCGGTTCTTC
TRBV30	.	TRBJ1-5	many	CAWSVRVNQPQHF	TGTGCCTGGAGTGTACGGGTCAATCAGCCCCAGCATTTT
TRBV10-3	.	TRBJ2-2	.	CAIRPSPQVDTGELFF	TGTGCCATCAGACCCTCGCCCCAGGTGGACACCGGGGAGCTGTTTTTT
TRBV29-1	TRBD2	TRBJ2-2	large	CSVEDAAGAPGELFF	TGCAGCGTTGAAGACGCCGCGGGAGCCCCCGGGGAGCTGTTTTTT
TRBV6-6	.	TRBJ2-2	.	CVSSSIGPNTGELFF	TGTGTCAGCAGCTCGATAGGGCCTAACACCGGGGAGCTGTTTTTT
TRBV11-2	.	TRBJ2-7	.	CASSWSDNLRVKYF	TGTGCCAGCTCGTGGTCGGACAATCTACGAGTGAAGTACTTC
TRBV11-1	.	TRBJ2-7	.	CASCLEATVSYEQYF	TGTGCCAGCTGCTTAGAGGCGACCGTATCATACGAGCAGTACTTC
TRBV29-1	TRBD2	TRBJ2-3	.	CSVGPAGGYTDTQYF	TGCAGTGTTGGACCCGCGGGGGGGTACACAGATACGCAGTATTTT
TRBV11-2	.	TRBJ2-3	large	CASSLSRGSDTQYF	TGTGCCAGCAGCTTATCCAGGGGATCAGATACGCAGTATTTT
TRBV12-5	.	TRBJ2-2	once	CVSGPPGSSNTGELFF	TGTGTTAGTGGTCCCCCGGGCAGTTCGAACACCGGGGAGCTGTTTTTT
TRBV11-2	.	TRBJ2-1	.	CASSSAGPGSEQFF	TGTGCCAGCAGTTCAGCCGGCCCTGGGAGCGAGCAGTTCTTC